This TCR beta chain was obtained from a study of CXCR3 chemokines and chemotherapy response in bladder cancer (dated by TCRdb to the early 2020s). For the wider study: The study tested whether activity of the CXCR3 chemokine system within human bladder cancer tumors predicted response to chemotherapy.

The library came from PCR. TCRdb lists the instrument as Illumina HiSeq 2500. TCRdb reran the public reads through fastp at Q25 and MiXCR, keeping productive beta chains. Every CDR3 protein is listed once, alongside the most common genes and DNA of its rows. The sample contains some 3,000 distinct CDR3 sequences, 26% of them found a single time. Roughly 13% of the sample belongs to the ten largest clones. CDR1 is given as MNHEY and CDR2 as SVGEGT, both from the germline V gene. There are 13 amino acids in the CDR3, from cysteine to phenylalanine inclusive. The DNA shown is the 39-base CDR3, in frame from base 1. On this clonotype itself: Its antigen target is currently unknown. With a far larger clone one base away, a read error is the likely cause.

This receptor was identified in a human donor with bladder cancer that did not respond to neoadjuvant chemotherapy. The chain is encoded by TRBV6-2 or TRBV6-3 joined to TRBJ2-1; D gene: possibly TRBD1, on 5 matching bases. The tail of the sequence fits TRBJ2-7 better, so the J call may be wrong. This material was obtained from a patient whose treatment included neoadjuvant chemotherapy. The CDR3 amino acid sequence is: CASSYLTQGEQYF. The nucleotides are TGTGCCAGCAGTTACCTAACCCAGGGCGAGCAGTACTTC.